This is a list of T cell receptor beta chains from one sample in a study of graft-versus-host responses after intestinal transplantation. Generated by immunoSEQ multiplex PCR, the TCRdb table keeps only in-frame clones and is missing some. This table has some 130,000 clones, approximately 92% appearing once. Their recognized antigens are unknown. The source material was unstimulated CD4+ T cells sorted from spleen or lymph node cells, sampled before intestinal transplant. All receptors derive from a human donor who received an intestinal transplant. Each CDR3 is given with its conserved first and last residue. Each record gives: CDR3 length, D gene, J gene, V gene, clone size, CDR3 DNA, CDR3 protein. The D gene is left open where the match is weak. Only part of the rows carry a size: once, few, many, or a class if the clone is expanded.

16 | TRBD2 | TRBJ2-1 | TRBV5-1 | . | TGCGCCAGCAGCTTGGATGTAGCGGGAGGGCCCGTTGAGCAGTTCTTC | CASSLDVAGGPVEQFF
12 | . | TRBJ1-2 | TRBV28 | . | TGTGCCAGCAACCCAAGGGGGTTTGGCTACACCTTC | CASNPRGFGYTF
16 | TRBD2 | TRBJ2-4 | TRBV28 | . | TGTGCCAGCAGTTTAGGACTAGCGGGAGACCAAAACATTCAGTACTTC | CASSLGLAGDQNIQYF
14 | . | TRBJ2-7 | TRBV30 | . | TGTGCCTGGAGTGGGGGTCCTAGCTCCTACGAGCAGTACTTC | CAWSGGPSSYEQYF
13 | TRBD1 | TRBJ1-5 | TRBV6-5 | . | TGTGCCAGCACAGGGGGTAGCAATCAGCCCCAGCATTTT | CASTGGSNQPQHF
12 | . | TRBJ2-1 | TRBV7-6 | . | TGTGCCAGCAGCCGGTGGGGAGATGAGCAGTTCTTC | CASSRWGDEQFF
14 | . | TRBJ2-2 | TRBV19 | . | TGTGCCAGTACCCAGGGACCTTACACCGGGGAGCTGTTTTTT | CASTQGPYTGELFF
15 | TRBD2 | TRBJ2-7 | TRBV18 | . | TGTGCCAGCTCATCTCCTACTAGCGGGGCCTACGAGCAGTACTTC | CASSSPTSGAYEQYF
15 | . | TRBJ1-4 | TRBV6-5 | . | TGTGCCAGCAGTTACGGGGGGTCAACTAATGAAAAACTGTTTTTT | CASSYGGSTNEKLFF
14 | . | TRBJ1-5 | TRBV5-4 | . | TGTGCCAGCAGCTTGGGGGGGGGCAATCAGCCCCAGCATTTT | CASSLGGGNQPQHF
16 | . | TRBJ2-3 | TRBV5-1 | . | TGCGCCAGCAGCTTTGGAGCGACCGCCCTGACAGATACGCAGTATTTT | CASSFGATALTDTQYF
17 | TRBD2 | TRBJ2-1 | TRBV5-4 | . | TGTGCCAGCAGCTTGGGGATACGACTAGCGGGAGGGGATGAGCAGTTCTTC | CASSLGIRLAGGDEQFF
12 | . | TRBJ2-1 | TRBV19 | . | TGTGCCAGTAGTGTGGTACAGGCTCAGCAGTTCTTC | CASSVVQAQQFF
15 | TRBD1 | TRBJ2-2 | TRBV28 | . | TGTGCCAGCAGTCCGCCGACAGGGATGGCCGGGGAGCTGTTTTTT | CASSPPTGMAGELFF
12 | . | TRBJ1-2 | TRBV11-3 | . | TGTGCCAGCAGCCCGGACAGTCCTGGCTACACCTTC | CASSPDSPGYTF
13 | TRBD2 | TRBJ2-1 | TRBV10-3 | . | TGTGCCATCAGGACTAGCGCCTACAATGAGCAGTTCTTC | CAIRTSAYNEQFF
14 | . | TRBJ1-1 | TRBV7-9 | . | TGTGCCAGCAGCCAAGACAGGAAGAACACTGAAGCTTTCTTT | CASSQDRKNTEAFF
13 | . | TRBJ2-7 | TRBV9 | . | TGTGCCAGCAGCGTAGAGGGCAGCGGCGAGCAGTACTTC | CASSVEGSGEQYF
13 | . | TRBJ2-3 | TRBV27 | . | TGTGCCAGCAGCGGCCCCAGCACAGATACGCAGTATTTT | CASSGPSTDTQYF
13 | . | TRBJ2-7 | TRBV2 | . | TGTGCCAGCACCCGGACAATTACCTACGAGCAGTACTTC | CASTRTITYEQYF
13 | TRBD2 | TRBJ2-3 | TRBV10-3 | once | TGTGCCATCCGGGGAGGGGCCACAGATACGCAGTATTTT | CAIRGGATDTQYF
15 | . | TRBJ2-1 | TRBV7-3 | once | TGTGCCAGCAGCCTCTCCACGGGATCCTACAATGAGCAGTTCTTC | CASSLSTGSYNEQFF
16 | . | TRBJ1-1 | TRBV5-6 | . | TGTGCCAGCAGCTTGAGGCTTAACAGCAAGAACACTGAAGCTTTCTTT | CASSLRLNSKNTEAFF
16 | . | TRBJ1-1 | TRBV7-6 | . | TGTGCCAGCAGCCCAAGAAGGGGGGGGTCACACACTGAAGCTTTCTTT | CASSPRRGGSHTEAFF
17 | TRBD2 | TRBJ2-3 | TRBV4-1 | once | TGCGCCAGCAGCCAGTTTAAACTAGCGGGAGACACAGATACGCAGTATTTT | CASSQFKLAGDTDTQYF
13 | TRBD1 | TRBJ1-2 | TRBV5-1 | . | TGCGCCAGCAGCGTTGACAGGGGCGGGGGCTACACCTTC | CASSVDRGGGYTF
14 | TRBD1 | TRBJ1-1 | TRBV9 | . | TGTGCCAGCAGCTCTCGACAGGGGATCACTGAAGCTTTCTTT | CASSSRQGITEAFF
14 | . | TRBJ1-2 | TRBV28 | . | TGTGCCAGCAGTTTAGGGGGGCAAGACTATGGCTACACCTTC | CASSLGGQDYGYTF
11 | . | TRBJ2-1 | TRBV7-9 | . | TGTGCCAGCAGCTTAACTAGCTTCCCTTTCTTC | CASSLTSFPFF
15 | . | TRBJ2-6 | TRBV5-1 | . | TGCGCCAGCAGCTTGGCCGAAACTGGGGCCAACGTCCTGACTTTC | CASSLAETGANVLTF
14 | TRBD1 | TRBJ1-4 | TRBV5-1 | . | TGCGCCAGCAGGCCGGGACAGGGCGGGGAAAAACTGTTTTTT | CASRPGQGGEKLFF
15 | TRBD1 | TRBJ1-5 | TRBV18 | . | TGTGCCAGCTCACCCCAGGGGGGGGGCAATCAGCCCCAGCATTTT | CASSPQGGGNQPQHF
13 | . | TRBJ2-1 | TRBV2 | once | TGTGCCAGTTCCGGGACCACCTACAATGAGCAGTTCTTC | CASSGTTYNEQFF
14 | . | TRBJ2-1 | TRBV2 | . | TGTGCCAGCAGCGCCGTCACCGTACAGGGCGAGCAGTTCTTC | CASSAVTVQGEQFF
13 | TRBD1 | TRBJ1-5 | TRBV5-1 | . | TGCGCCAGCAGCACCCTCGAAGGGACAGAAAAGCATTTT | CASSTLEGTEKHF
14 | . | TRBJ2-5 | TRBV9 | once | TGTGCCAGCAGCGTAGAACCCCAGGGAGAGACCCAGTACTTC | CASSVEPQGETQYF
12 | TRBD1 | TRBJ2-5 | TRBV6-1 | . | TGTGCCAGCGGGGACAGGTCATGGGAGCAGTACTTC | CASGDRSWEQYF
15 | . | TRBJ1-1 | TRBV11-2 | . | TGTGCCAGCAGCTTAGCTGGGGCGGGTGACACTGAAGCTTTCTTT | CASSLAGAGDTEAFF
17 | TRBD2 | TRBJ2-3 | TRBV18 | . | TGTGCCAGCTCACAGTTCATTCCAGCGGGAGAGACAGATACGCAGTATTTT | CASSQFIPAGETDTQYF
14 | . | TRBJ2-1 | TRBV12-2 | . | TGTGCAAGTCGCCGAGGGGAGAGGTACAATGAGCAGTTCTTC | CASRRGERYNEQFF
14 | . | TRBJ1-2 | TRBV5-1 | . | TGCGCCAGCAGCTCCCCAGGGGCCAACTATGGCTACACCTTC | CASSSPGANYGYTF
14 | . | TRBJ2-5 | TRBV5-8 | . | TGTGCCAGCAGGTACGCCGGGACCCCGAGGACCCAGTACTTC | CASRYAGTPRTQYF
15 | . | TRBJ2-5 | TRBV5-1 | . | TGCGCCAGCAGCTTGGGGACGGTCTATGTGGAGACCCAGTACTTC | CASSLGTVYVETQYF
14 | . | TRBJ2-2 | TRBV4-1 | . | TGCGCCAGCAGCCAAAAAGGGGTCGACGGGGAGCTGTTTTTT | CASSQKGVDGELFF
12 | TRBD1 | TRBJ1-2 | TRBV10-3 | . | TGTGCCATCAGTGACACAGGGGATGGCTACACCTTC | CAISDTGDGYTF
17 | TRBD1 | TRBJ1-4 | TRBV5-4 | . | TGTGCCAGCAGCTTGCGGGGACAGGGGAGCGGGAATGAAAAACTGTTTTTT | CASSLRGQGSGNEKLFF
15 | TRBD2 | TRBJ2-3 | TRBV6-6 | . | TGTGCCAGCAGCCGACTAGCGGGAGGAGTGGATACGCAGTATTTT | CASSRLAGGVDTQYF
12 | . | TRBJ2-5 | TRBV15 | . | TGTGCCACCAGCAGAGTGAGGGGAACCCAGTACTTC | CATSRVRGTQYF
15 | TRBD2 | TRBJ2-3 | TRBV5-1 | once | TGCGCCAGCAGCTCCACTAGCGGAGACCCGGATACGCAGTATTTT | CASSSTSGDPDTQYF
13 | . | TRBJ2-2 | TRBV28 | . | TGTGCCAGTACAGTATTTAGGGCCGGGGAGCTGTTTTTT | CASTVFRAGELFF
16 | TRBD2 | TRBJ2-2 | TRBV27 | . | TGTGCCAGCAGTACCCGGACTAGTCTTCTGGGCGGGGAGCTGTTTTTT | CASSTRTSLLGGELFF
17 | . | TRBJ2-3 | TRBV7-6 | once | TGTGCCAGCAGCGTAGGCGCTAGCGCTTTTGGCGCAGATACGCAGTATTTT | CASSVGASAFGADTQYF
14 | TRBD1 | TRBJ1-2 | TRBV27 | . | TGTGCCAGCAGGGGACAGGGTACACACGTTGGCTACACCTTC | CASRGQGTHVGYTF
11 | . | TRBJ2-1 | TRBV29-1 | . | TGCAGCGTTGCTATTGCAACGGAGCAGTTCTTC | CSVAIATEQFF
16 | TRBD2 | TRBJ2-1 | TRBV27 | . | TGTGCCAGCATCCCAAGAGGGACTAGCGCTATCAATGAGCAGTTCTTC | CASIPRGTSAINEQFF
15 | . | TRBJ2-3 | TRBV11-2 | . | TGTGCCAGCAGCTTGGCCTCAGACTGGGCAGATACGCAGTATTTT | CASSLASDWADTQYF
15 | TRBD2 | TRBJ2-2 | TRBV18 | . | TGTGCCAGCTCTTGGCTAGCGGGAGAGACCGGGGAGCTGTTTTTT | CASSWLAGETGELFF